The rows below give T cell receptor beta chains drawn from one sample of a study of blood T cell repertoires in COVID-19. The method was immunoSEQ multiplex PCR; TCRdb's version includes in-frame clones alone and lacks a portion of them. The data show 250,000 to 400,000 clones, with approximately 91% seen just once and roughly 5.2% held by the top ten. Specimen: PBMCs or T cells enriched from blood (not recorded which). These receptors were collected from a man aged 60 to 69 who had recovered from COVID-19. CDR3s include the opening cysteine and the closing phenylalanine or tryptophan. The D gene is left open where the match is weak. Clone size is shown for a subset of rows, as once, few, many or a class of expanded clone.

J gene | clone size | V gene | D gene | CDR3 protein | CDR3 DNA
TRBJ1-5 | NA | TRBV6-2/TRBV6-3 | TRBD1 | CASSPRDRVPLSQPQHF | TGTGCCAGCAGTCCCCGGGACAGGGTTCCCCTTAGTCAGCCCCAGCATTTT
TRBJ1-4 | NA | TRBV5-1 | NA | CASSLAGTISEKLFF | TGCGCCAGCAGCTTGGCCGGGACAATCTCCGAAAAACTGTTTTTT
TRBJ1-3 | NA | TRBV5-1 | NA | CASSSGTASGNTIYF | TGCGCCAGCAGCTCCGGGACTGCATCTGGAAACACCATATATTTT
TRBJ1-2 | NA | TRBV28 | TRBD1 | CASSPLGSGGGYTF | TGTGCCAGCAGCCCGCTTGGGTCAGGGGGCGGCTACACCTTC
TRBJ2-3 | NA | TRBV6-5 | NA | CASSLRESTDTQYF | TGTGCCAGCAGTCTTAGGGAGAGCACAGATACGCAGTATTTT
TRBJ2-4 | NA | TRBV30 | TRBD2 | CAWTLAGTLAKNIQYF | TGTGCCTGGACTCTAGCGGGGACTTTAGCCAAAAACATTCAGTACTTC
TRBJ2-3 | NA | TRBV7-3 | TRBD2 | CASSSGLADADTQYF | TGTGCCAGCAGCTCTGGACTAGCGGATGCAGATACGCAGTATTTT
TRBJ2-3 | NA | TRBV5-4 | NA | CASSLVWGDRTDTQYF | TGTGCCAGCAGCTTGGTTTGGGGGGATCGCACAGATACGCAGTATTTT
TRBJ2-3 | NA | TRBV25-1 | TRBD2 | CASSSRLAGPTDTQYF | TGTGCCAGCAGTTCCCGACTAGCGGGCCCCACAGATACGCAGTATTTT
TRBJ2-5 | NA | TRBV7-9 | TRBD1 | CASSFFRGRHPGTQYF | TGTGCCAGCAGCTTCTTCAGGGGGCGCCATCCCGGGACCCAGTACTTC
TRBJ2-7 | NA | TRBV18 | NA | CASSTDSPYEQYF | TGTGCCAGCTCAACGGACAGTCCCTACGAGCAGTACTTC
TRBJ1-2 | NA | TRBV24-1 | NA | CATSDGASQGNNYGYTF | TGTGCCACCAGTGATGGAGCCTCCCAGGGAAACAACTATGGCTACACCTTC
TRBJ1-3 | NA | TRBV7-3 | TRBD1 | CASSLQGADGNTIYF | TGTGCCAGCAGCTTACAGGGGGCAGATGGAAACACCATATATTTT
TRBJ1-1 | NA | TRBV6-5 | TRBD1 | CASSSHRGGNTEAFF | TGTGCCAGCAGTAGTCACAGGGGGGGAAACACTGAAGCTTTCTTT
TRBJ2-7 | NA | TRBV11-2 | NA | CASSLSRETYEQYF | TGTGCCAGCAGCTTGAGCCGGGAAACCTACGAGCAGTACTTC
TRBJ2-5 | NA | TRBV6-5 | NA | CASSQGLETQYF | TGTGCCAGCAGTCAGGGGCTCGAGACCCAGTACTTC
TRBJ2-7 | NA | TRBV4-1 | TRBD2 | CASSQEASGRDEQYF | TGCGCCAGCAGCCAAGAAGCTAGCGGGAGAGATGAGCAGTACTTC
TRBJ2-3 | NA | TRBV19 | TRBD2 | CASSTQASGSSTDTQYF | TGTGCCAGTAGTACCCAGGCTAGCGGGTCGAGCACAGATACGCAGTATTTT
TRBJ2-7 | once | TRBV3-1/TRBV3-2 | TRBD2 | CASSRTTSGRVTYEQYF | TGTGCCAGCAGCCGAACGACTAGCGGGAGGGTAACCTACGAGCAGTACTTC
TRBJ1-5 | NA | TRBV29-1 | NA | CSVRQGGSNQPQHF | TGCAGCGTCCGTCAGGGAGGTAGCAATCAGCCCCAGCATTTT
TRBJ2-5 | NA | TRBV5-1 | NA | CASGQRAQETQYF | TGCGCCAGCGGTCAGAGGGCCCAAGAGACCCAGTACTTC
TRBJ1-5 | NA | TRBV7-3 | NA | CASSLRQVNQPQHF | TGTGCCAGCAGCTTACGACAGGTCAATCAGCCCCAGCATTTT
TRBJ2-4 | NA | TRBV7-2 | NA | CASSFRDIQYF | TGTGCCAGCAGCTTTCGGGACATTCAGTACTTC
TRBJ2-1 | NA | TRBV4-1 | TRBD2 | CASSQDGYLAGAEQFF | TGCGCCAGCAGCCAAGACGGGTACTTAGCGGGAGCTGAGCAGTTCTTC
TRBJ1-5 | NA | TRBV15 | NA | CATSRDSRGGTQPQHF | TGTGCCACCAGCAGAGATTCGCGTGGGGGCACTCAGCCCCAGCATTTT
TRBJ1-6 | NA | TRBV27 | NA | CASSSRGGGDSPLHF | TGTGCCAGCAGTTCCCGAGGGGGAGGGGATTCACCCCTCCACTTT
TRBJ2-5 | NA | TRBV9 | NA | CASSPRGGAGETQYF | TGTGCCAGCAGCCCTCGAGGGGGGGCTGGAGAGACCCAGTACTTC
TRBJ1-1 | NA | TRBV30 | NA | CAWNFGSEAFF | TGTGCCTGGAATTTTGGTAGTGAAGCTTTCTTT
TRBJ2-7 | NA | TRBV29-1 | TRBD1 | CSVGFPGGSYEQYF | TGCAGCGTTGGGTTTCCAGGGGGCTCCTACGAGCAGTACTTC
TRBJ2-2 | NA | TRBV6-5 | NA | CASRPGANTGELFF | TGTGCCAGCAGGCCCGGGGCGAACACCGGGGAGCTGTTTTTT
TRBJ2-7 | NA | TRBV7-9 | NA | CASSAGGLSYEQYF | TGTGCCAGCAGCGCAGGGGGACTTTCCTACGAGCAGTACTTC
TRBJ2-3 | NA | TRBV24-1 | TRBD2 | CATSDPRTRTDTQYF | TGTGCCACCAGTGACCCGAGGACTAGAACGGATACGCAGTATTTT
TRBJ2-2 | NA | TRBV5-6 | NA | CASSFDGRNTGELFF | TGTGCCAGCAGCTTTGACGGGAGGAACACCGGGGAGCTGTTTTTT